This TCR beta chain derives from a study of PD-1 blockade in classical Hodgkin lymphoma. This CDR3 is 13 amino acids long. Losses at the gene ends were 6 bases for V and 7 bases for J; bases not matched to a gene: 6. Germline-derived CDR1 and CDR2 are MNHNS and SASEGT. Points on this clone: Its antigen is not identified.

The data were produced by immunoSEQ multiplex PCR, yet TCRdb's version contains in-frame clones alone and is incomplete. The table lists nearly 25,000 clones, around 84% of them singletons, with more than 1.5% in the top ten. Following autologous stem cell transplantation, relapse occurred in every patient, and exposure to brentuximab vedotin varied. Thawed PBMCs were the source of CD4+ T cells, purified by magnetic negative selection. Points from the study as a whole: Excluded were patients who started nivolumab under 1 year after ASCT, a group that had lower diversity.

This clonotype was obtained from a human donor with classical Hodgkin lymphoma. The rearrangement uses TRBV6-1 and TRBJ1-2; 9 nucleotides line up with TRBD1. The sample was CD4+ T cells from blood, taken at baseline. The CDR3 DNA reads TGTGCCAGCAGCGAGGACAGGGGAGGTGGCTACACCTTC. This sequence encodes CASSEDRGGGYTF.